The present T cell receptor beta chain was sequenced within a study of blood T cell repertoires in COVID-19. Study details: The analysed material was cDNA or gDNA that came from T cells, B-cell-depleted T cells, or PBMCs.

In the source study's methods: Amplifying reference gene primers gave estimates of nucleated cell counts. The data were produced by immunoSEQ multiplex PCR, yet TCRdb's version contains in-frame clones alone and is incomplete. Clone size and V and J calls were adopted from that table, with D and trimming inferred from the DNA. The table includes 40,000 to 50,000 clones, roughly 76% detected once. Sequences were obtained from peripheral blood. This receptor was identified in a woman in her seventies with acute or convalescent COVID-19.

CDR3 sequence (DNA): TGTGCCAGCTCACCGCAACGGGGGGCAACTAATGAAAAACTGTTTTTT. It is translated as CASSPQRGATNEKLFF. The chain joins TRBV18 to TRBJ1-4; perhaps TRBD1 as D (5 bases). Germline assignment: CDR1 KGHSH and CDR2 LQKENI. The CDR3 is 16 amino acids. The V end was cut by 3 bases, the J end by 0 bases, with 11 bases between.